A selection of T cell receptor beta chains follows, all from one sample in a study of CD8+ T cells in alopecia areata. TCRdb's copy holds only in-frame clones and misses some; the assay was immunoSEQ multiplex PCR. This repertoire shows some 180,000 clones, 51% found once; its top ten account for roughly a tenth. Material: CD8+ T cells sorted from blood, obtained between weeks 51 and 54, from a patient treated with tofacitinib. The receptors stem from a human donor with alopecia areata. Each CDR3 is given with its conserved first and last residue. D genes are given only for firm matches. Some rows mark clone size as missing; the rest say once, few, many or name a class of expanded clone.

once	TRBV11-2	.	TRBJ1-1	CASSKNTEAFF	TGTGCCAGCAGCAAGAACACTGAAGCTTTCTTT
.	TRBV6-5	.	TRBJ2-1	CASRFEDSGPNEQFF	TGTGCCAGCAGGTTCGAGGACAGCGGGCCCAATGAGCAGTTCTTC
.	TRBV30	.	TRBJ1-1	CAWSVWGGADTEAFF	TGTGCCTGGAGTGTATGGGGGGGCGCGGACACTGAAGCTTTCTTT
few	TRBV13	.	TRBJ2-7	CASSLAGSSYEQYF	TGTGCCAGCAGCTTAGCGGGAAGCTCCTACGAGCAGTACTTC
few	TRBV7-2	.	TRBJ2-7	CASSLVSNYEQYF	TGTGCCAGCAGCTTAGTGTCCAACTACGAGCAGTACTTC
.	TRBV5-1	.	TRBJ2-5	CASSLAGLGETQYF	TGCGCCAGCAGCTTGGCCGGGCTAGGAGAGACCCAGTACTTC
.	TRBV2	TRBD1	TRBJ2-2	CASSEWTGAGELFF	TGTGCCAGCAGTGAATGGACAGGGGCCGGGGAGCTGTTTTTT
.	TRBV25-1	.	TRBJ2-7	CASSAQTPTYEQYF	TGTGCCAGCAGTGCCCAGACCCCTACCTACGAGCAGTACTTC
few	TRBV5-6	.	TRBJ2-7	CASSLGQVYEQYF	TGTGCCAGCAGCTTGGGACAAGTCTACGAGCAGTACTTC
.	TRBV25-1	TRBD1	TRBJ2-7	CASTGQGRAPYEQYF	TGTGCCAGCACCGGACAGGGACGGGCGCCCTACGAGCAGTACTTC
.	TRBV5-4	TRBD1	TRBJ2-7	CASTWDRGSYEQYF	TGTGCCAGCACCTGGGACAGGGGTTCTTACGAGCAGTACTTC
.	TRBV5-6	.	TRBJ1-2	CASSLRGSPNYGYTF	TGTGCCAGCAGCTTAAGAGGATCTCCTAACTATGGCTACACCTTC
.	TRBV4-1	TRBD1	TRBJ2-1	CASSQEGLGDREYNEQFF	TGCGCCAGCAGCCAAGAGGGCCTTGGGGACAGGGAATACAATGAGCAGTTCTTC